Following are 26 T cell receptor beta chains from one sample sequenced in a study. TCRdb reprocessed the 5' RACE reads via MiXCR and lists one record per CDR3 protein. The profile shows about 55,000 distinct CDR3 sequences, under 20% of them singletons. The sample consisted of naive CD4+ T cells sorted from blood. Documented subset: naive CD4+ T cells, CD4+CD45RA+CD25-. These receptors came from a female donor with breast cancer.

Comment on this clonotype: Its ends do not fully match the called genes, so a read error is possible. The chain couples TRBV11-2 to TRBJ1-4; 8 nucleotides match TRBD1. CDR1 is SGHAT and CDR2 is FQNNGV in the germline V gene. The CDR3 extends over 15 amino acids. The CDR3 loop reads CASSLARGQNEKLVF. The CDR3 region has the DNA TGTGCCAGCAGCTTAGCCAGGGGGCAGAATGAAAAACTGGTTTTT.

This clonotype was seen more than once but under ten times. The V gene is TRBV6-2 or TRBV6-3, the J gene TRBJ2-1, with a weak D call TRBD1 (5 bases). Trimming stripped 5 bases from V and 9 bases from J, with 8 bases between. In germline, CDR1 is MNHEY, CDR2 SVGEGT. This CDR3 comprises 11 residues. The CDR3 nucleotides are TGTGCCAGCAGTAACCAGGGTGAGCAGTTCTTC. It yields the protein CASSNQGEQFF.

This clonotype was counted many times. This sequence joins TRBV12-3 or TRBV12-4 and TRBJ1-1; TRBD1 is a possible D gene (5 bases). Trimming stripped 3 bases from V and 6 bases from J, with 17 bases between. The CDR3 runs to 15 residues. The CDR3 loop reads CASSFGLRATAEAFF. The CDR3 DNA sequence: TGTGCCAGCAGTTTTGGGTTGAGGGCGACAGCTGAAGCTTTCTTT.

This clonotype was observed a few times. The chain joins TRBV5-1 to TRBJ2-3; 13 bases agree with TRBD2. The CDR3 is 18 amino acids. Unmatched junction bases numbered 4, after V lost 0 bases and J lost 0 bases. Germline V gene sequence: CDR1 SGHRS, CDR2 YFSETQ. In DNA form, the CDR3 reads TGCGCCAGCAGCTTGGGGACTAGCGGGAGAGCTAGCACAGATACGCAGTATTTT. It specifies CASSLGTSGRASTDTQYF.

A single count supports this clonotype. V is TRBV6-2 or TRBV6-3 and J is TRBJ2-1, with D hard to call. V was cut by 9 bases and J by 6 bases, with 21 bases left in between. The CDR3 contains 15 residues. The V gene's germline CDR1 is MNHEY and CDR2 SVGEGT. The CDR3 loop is CASCPLGSFVNEQFF. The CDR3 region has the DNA TGTGCCAGTTGCCCTCTGGGGTCCTTCGTCAATGAGCAGTTCTTC.

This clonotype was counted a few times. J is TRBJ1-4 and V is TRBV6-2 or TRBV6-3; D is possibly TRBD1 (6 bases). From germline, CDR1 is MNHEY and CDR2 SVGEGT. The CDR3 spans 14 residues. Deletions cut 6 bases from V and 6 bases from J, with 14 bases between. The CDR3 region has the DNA TGTGCCAGCAGCCGATGGGGGCCGTATGAAAAACTGTTTTTT. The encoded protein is CASSRWGPYEKLFF.

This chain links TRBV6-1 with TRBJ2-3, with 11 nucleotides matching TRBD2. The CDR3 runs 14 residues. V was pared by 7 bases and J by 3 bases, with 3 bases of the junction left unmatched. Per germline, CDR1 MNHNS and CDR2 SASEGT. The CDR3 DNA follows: TGTGCCAGCAAAACTAGCGGGAGAACAGATACGCAGTATTTT. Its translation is CASKTSGRTDTQYF.

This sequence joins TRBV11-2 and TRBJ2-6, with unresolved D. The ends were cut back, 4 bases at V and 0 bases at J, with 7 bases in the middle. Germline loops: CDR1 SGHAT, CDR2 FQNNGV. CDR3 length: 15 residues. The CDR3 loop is CASSSSNSGANVLTF. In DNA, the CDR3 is TGTGCCAGCAGCTCCTCAAACTCTGGGGCCAACGTCCTGACTTTC.

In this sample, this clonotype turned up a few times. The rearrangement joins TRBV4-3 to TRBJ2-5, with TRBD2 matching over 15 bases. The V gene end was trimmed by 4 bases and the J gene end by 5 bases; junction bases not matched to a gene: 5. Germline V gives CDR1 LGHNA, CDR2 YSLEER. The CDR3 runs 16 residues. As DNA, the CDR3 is TGCGCCAGCAGCCCTGGACTAGCGGGAGGGCGTGAGACCCAGTACTTC. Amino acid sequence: CASSPGLAGGRETQYF.

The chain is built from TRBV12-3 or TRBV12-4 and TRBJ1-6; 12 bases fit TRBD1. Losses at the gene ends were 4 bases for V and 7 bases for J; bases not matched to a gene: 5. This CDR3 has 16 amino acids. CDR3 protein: CASSSGTGGRNSPLHF. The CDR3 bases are TGTGCCAGCAGTTCCGGGACAGGGGGCAGGAATTCACCCCTCCACTTT.

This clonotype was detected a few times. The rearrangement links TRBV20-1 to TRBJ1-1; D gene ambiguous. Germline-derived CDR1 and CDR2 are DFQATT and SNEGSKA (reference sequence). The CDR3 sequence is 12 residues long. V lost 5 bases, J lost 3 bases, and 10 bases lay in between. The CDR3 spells CSAARPHTEAFF. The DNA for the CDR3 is TGCAGTGCTGCTAGGCCGCACACTGAAGCTTTCTTT.

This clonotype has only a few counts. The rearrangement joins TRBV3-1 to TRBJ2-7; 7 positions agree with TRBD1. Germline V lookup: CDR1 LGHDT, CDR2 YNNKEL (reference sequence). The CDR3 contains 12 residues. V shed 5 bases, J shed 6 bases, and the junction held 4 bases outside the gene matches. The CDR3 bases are TGTGCCAGCAGCGGGACAGAGATCGAGCAGTACTTC. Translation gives CASSGTEIEQYF.

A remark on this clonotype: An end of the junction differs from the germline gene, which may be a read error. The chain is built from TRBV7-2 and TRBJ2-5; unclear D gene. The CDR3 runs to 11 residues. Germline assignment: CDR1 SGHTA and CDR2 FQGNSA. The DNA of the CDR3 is TGTGCCAGCGGCTTAGGAGAGACCCAGTACTTC. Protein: CASGLGETQYF. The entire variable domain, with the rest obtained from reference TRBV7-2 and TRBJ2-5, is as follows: GAGVSQSPSNKVTEKGKDVELRCDPISGHTALYWYRQSLGQGLEFLIYFQGNSAPDKSGLPSDRFSAERTGGSVSTLTIQRTQQEDSAVYLCASGLGETQYFGPGTRLLVL.

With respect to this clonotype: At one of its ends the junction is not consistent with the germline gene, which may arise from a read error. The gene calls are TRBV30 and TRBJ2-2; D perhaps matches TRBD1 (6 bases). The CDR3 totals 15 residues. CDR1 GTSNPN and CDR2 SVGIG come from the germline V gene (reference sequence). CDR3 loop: CAWSVSDRRRGELVF. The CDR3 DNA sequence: TGTGCCTGGAGTGTATCCGACAGGCGGCGTGGGGAGCTGGTTTTT.

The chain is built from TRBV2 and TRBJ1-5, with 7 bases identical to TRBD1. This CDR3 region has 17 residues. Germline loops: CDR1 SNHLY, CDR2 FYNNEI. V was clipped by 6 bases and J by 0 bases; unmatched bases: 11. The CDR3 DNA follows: TGTGCCAGCAGGCGGGGACAGCCGATCAATAGCAATCAGCCCCAGCATTTT. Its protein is CASRRGQPINSNQPQHF.

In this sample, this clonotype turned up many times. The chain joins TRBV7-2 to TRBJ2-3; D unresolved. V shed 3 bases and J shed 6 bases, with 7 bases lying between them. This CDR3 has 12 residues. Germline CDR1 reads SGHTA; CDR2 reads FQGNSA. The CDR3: CASSFLTDTQYF. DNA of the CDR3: TGTGCCAGCAGCTTTTTAACGGATACGCAGTATTTT. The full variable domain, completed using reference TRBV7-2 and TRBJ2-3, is GAGVSQSPSNKVTEKGKDVELRCDPISGHTALYWYRQSLGQGLEFLIYFQGNSAPDKSGLPSDRFSAERTGGSVSTLTIQRTQQEDSAVYLCASSFLTDTQYFGPGTRLTVL.

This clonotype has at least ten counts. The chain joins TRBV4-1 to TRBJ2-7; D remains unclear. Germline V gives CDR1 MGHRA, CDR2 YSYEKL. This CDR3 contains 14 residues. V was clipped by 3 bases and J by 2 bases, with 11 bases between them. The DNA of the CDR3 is TGCGCCAGCAGCCATGCGGCCAGCGCCTACGAGCAGTACTTC. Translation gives CASSHAASAYEQYF.

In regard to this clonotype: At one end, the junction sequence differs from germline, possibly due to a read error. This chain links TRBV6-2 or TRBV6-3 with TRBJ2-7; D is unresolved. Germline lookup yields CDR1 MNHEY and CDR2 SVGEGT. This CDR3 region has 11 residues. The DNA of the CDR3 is TGTGCCAGCGGTTACACCTACGAGCAGTACTTC. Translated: CASGYTYEQYF.

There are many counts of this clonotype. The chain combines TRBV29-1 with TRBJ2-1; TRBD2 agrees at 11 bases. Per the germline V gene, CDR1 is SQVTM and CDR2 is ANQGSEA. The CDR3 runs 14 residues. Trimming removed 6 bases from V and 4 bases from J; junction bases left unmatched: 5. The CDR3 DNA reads TGCAGCGTCAATAGCGGGAGGGATTACAATGAGCAGTTCTTC. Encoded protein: CSVNSGRDYNEQFF.

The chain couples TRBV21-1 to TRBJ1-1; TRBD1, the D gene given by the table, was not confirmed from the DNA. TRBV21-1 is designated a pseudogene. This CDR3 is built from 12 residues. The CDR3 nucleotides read TGTGCCAGCACCTCTCGGGGGGAACAGGCTCTCTTT. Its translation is CASTSRGEQALF.

The CDR3 nucleotides are TGTGCCAGCAGCCCAAACTGGTTGGGGGGATCCCACGAGCAGTACTTC. As protein: CASSPNWLGGSHEQYF. The chain links TRBV7-2 to TRBJ2-7; D may be TRBD2 (6 bases). The V gene lost 5 bases and the J gene lost 5 bases, with 22 bases spanning the gap. CDR3 length: 16 amino acids. CDR1 and CDR2 (germline): SGHTA, FQGNSA.

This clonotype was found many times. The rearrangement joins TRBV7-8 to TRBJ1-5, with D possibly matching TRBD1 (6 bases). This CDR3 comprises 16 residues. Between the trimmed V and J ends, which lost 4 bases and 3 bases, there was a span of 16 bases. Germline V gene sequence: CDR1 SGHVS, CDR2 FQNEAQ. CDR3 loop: CASSSKQGLNNQPQHF. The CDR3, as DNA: TGTGCCAGCAGCTCAAAACAGGGTCTTAACAATCAGCCCCAGCATTTT.

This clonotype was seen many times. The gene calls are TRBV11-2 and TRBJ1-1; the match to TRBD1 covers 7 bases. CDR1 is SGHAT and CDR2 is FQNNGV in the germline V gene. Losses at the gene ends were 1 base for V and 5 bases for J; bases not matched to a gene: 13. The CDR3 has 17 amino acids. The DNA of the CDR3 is TGTGCCAGCAGCTTAGTTTTAGGGGGCGGAATAGGGACTGAAGCTTTCTTT. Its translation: CASSLVLGGGIGTEAFF.

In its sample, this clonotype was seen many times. This CDR3 is CASSYSGVEQYF. The CDR3 region has the DNA TGTGCCAGCAGTTACTCGGGTGTCGAGCAGTACTTC. This sequence joins TRBV6-5 and TRBJ2-7; D gene ambiguous. Trimming shortened V by 0 bases and J by 6 bases, and 6 bases separated the two germline ends. The length of the CDR3 is 12 residues. In germline, CDR1 is MNHEY, CDR2 SVGAGI.

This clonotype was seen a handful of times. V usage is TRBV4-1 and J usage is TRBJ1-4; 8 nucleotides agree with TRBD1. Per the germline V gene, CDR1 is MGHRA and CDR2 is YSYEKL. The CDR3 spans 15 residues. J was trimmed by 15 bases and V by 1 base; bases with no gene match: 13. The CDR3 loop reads CASSQVMLGQGRVFF. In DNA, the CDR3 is TGCGCCAGCAGCCAAGTTATGCTTGGACAGGGACGGGTGTTTTTT.

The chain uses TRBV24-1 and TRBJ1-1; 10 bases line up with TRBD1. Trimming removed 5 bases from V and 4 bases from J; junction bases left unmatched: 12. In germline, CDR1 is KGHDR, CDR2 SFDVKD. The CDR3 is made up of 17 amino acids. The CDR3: CATSGQRTGGSGTEAFF. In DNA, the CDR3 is TGTGCCACCAGTGGTCAACGGACAGGGGGAAGTGGCACTGAAGCTTTCTTT.